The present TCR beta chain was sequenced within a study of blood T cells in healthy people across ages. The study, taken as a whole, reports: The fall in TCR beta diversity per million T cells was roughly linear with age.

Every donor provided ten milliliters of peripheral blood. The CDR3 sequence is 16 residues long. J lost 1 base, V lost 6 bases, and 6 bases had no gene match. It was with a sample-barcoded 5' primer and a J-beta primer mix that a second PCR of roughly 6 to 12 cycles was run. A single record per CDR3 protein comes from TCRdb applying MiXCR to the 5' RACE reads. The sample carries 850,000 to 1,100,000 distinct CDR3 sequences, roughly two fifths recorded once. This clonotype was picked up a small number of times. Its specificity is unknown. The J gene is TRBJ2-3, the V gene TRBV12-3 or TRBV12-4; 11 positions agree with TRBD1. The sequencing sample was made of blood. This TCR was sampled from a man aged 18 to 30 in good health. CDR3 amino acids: CASRYRTGGGTDTQYF. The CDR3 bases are TGTGCCAGCAGGTACAGGACAGGGGGCGGCACAGATACGCAGTATTTT.